This T cell receptor (beta chain) was captured by sequencing in a study of shared clonotypes between healthy human individuals. About the study: Three plates were used per donor for CD4 naive, three for CD4 memory, two for CD8 naive and one for CD8 memory. Study-level points and caveats: Generation of non-shared clonotypes was less probable than generation of clonotypes shared by all four donors.

The authors loaded 150 to 250 ng DNA, about 30,000 T cell genomes, into sorted-subset replicate PCRs. Profiled with immunoSEQ multiplex PCR; TCRdb holds only in-frame clones, not every one. There are about 2.4 million clones in the sample; more than 85% occur only once, and 0.36% lies in the top ten. The count of this clone is one. Its antigen is not known. Germline V lookup: CDR1 SGHVS, CDR2 FQNEAQ. The CDR3 is made up of 17 amino acids. J lost 7 bases, V lost 2 bases, and 14 bases had no gene match. The sequencing sample was made of naive CD4+ T cells from PBMCs. Subset described: CD45RA+ positively selected. The chain uses TRBV7-8 and TRBJ2-7, with 10 bases aligning to TRBD1. The clonotype comes from a young man in good health. Some clones in this sample may be carry-over from other donors' samples. The CDR3 DNA is TGTGCCAGCAGCTTACCACAGCGAAGACAGGGGGCTTGGGAGCAGTACTTC. Amino acid sequence: CASSLPQRRQGAWEQYF.